The 13 T cell receptor beta chains reported below all come from one sample, sequenced in a study of blood T cells in healthy people across ages. A J-beta primer mix and a sample-barcoded 5' primer were used in a second PCR of about 7 to 12 cycles. TCRdb recomputed calls from the 5' RACE reads with MiXCR, one row per CDR3 protein. The sample consists of fewer than 950,000 distinct CDR3 sequences, roughly 35% of them appearing once. Sequenced sample: blood. The receptors come from a young man in good health.

This chain connects TRBV4-3 to TRBJ2-2; TRBD2 agrees at 9 bases. The CDR3 has 17 amino acids. The V segment lost 3 bases and the J segment 7 bases; nucleotides outside the gene matches: 12. In germline, CDR1 is LGHNA, CDR2 YSLEER. The CDR3 is CASSQVAGVPVGGELFF. The CDR3, as DNA: TGCGCCAGCAGCCAGGTAGCGGGGGTCCCAGTTGGCGGGGAGCTGTTTTTT.

The V and J genes are TRBV20-1 and TRBJ2-5, with a tentative D call TRBD1 (5 bases). This CDR3 has 13 amino acids. V gave up 6 bases and J gave up 1 base, with 12 bases separating them. The germline CDR1 and CDR2 sequences are DFQATT and SNEGSKA (reference sequence). The CDR3 loop is CSASFDSQETQYF. In DNA form, the CDR3 reads TGCAGTGCCAGTTTCGACAGCCAAGAGACCCAGTACTTC.

This clonotype showed up just a few times. The rearrangement joins TRBV5-4 to TRBJ2-1, with D possibly TRBD2 on 7 matching bases. Trimming took off 0 bases at V and 8 bases at J, with 21 bases between the two ends. The CDR3 consists of 17 residues. The germline V gene encodes CDR1 SGHNT and CDR2 YYREEE (reference sequence). CDR3 in DNA: TGTGCCAGCAGCTTGGGGATTGTGCGGGGGCCGGGAGATGAGCAGTTCTTC. Translating it yields CASSLGIVRGPGDEQFF. Complete variable domain (other parts from reference TRBV5-4 and TRBJ2-1): ETGVTQSPTHLIKTRGQQVTLRCSSQSGHNTVSWYQQALGQGPQFIFQYYREEENGRGNFPPRFSGLQFPNYSSELNVNALELDDSALYLCASSLGIVRGPGDEQFFGPGTRLTVL.

This clonotype was observed a handful of times. This chain connects TRBV7-2 to TRBJ2-1; either TRBD1 or TRBD2 may fit D (7 bases each). This CDR3 spans 15 amino acids. The V gene's germline CDR1 is SGHTA and CDR2 FQGNSA. With 10 bases removed from V and 1 base from J, the gap between germline ends came to 17 bases. Here the CDR3 DNA reads TGTGCCACCAGGGGGGGGGGTTATTCCTACAATGAGCAGTTCTTC. As protein: CATRGGGYSYNEQFF.

This clonotype was found many times. The chain joins TRBV9 to TRBJ2-5, with D tentatively TRBD1 (6 bases). The CDR3 runs 15 residues. CDR1 is SGDLS and CDR2 is YYNGEE in the germline V gene. V was shortened by 0 bases and J by 1 base, with 10 bases between the two germline ends. The CDR3 loop is CASSVGTVGQETQYF. CDR3 DNA sequence: TGTGCCAGCAGCGTAGGGACAGTGGGCCAAGAGACCCAGTACTTC.

J is TRBJ2-1 and V is TRBV6-2 or TRBV6-3; D possibly uses TRBD1 or TRBD2 (5 bases each). In germline, CDR1 is MNHEY, CDR2 SVGEGT. The germline V and J ends were trimmed by 4 bases and 0 bases, with 10 bases remaining between them. The CDR3 spans 15 residues. The CDR3 region is CASSFLGVSYNEQFF. The CDR3 region has the DNA TGTGCCAGCAGTTTTTTGGGGGTCTCCTACAATGAGCAGTTCTTC.

The chain couples TRBV5-6 to TRBJ1-5; no reliable D call. Germline V CDR1 and CDR2: SGHDT, YYEEEE. The V end lost 4 bases, the J end lost 6 bases, and 17 bases lay between the germline ends. CDR3 length: 15 residues. Here the CDR3 reads CASSLGGSGTQPQHF. The CDR3 DNA reads TGTGCCAGCAGCCTTGGTGGCAGTGGCACTCAGCCCCAGCATTTT.

The sample holds a few counts of this clonotype. The chain combines TRBV4-3 with TRBJ2-3; 11 nucleotides agree with TRBD2. The V gene end was trimmed by 1 base and the J gene end by 4 bases; junction bases not matched to a gene: 13. There are 19 residues in the CDR3. Germline CDR1 reads LGHNA; CDR2 reads YSLEER. The CDR3 is CASSQASLSSGGSADTQYF. For the CDR3, the DNA is TGCGCCAGCAGCCAAGCTTCGCTTTCTAGCGGGGGGAGTGCAGATACGCAGTATTTT.

This clonotype has a count of ten or more. The V and J genes are TRBV6-5 and TRBJ2-1; D is ambiguous. CDR3 size: 12 residues. The V and J ends lost 6 bases and 7 bases respectively, with 10 bases between them. CDR1 and CDR2 from the germline V gene are MNHEY and SVGAGI. CDR3 DNA: TGTGCCAGCAGCCGAGGAAATAATGAGCAGTTCTTC. This gives the protein CASSRGNNEQFF.

This clonotype was observed a few times. The chain is built from TRBV5-1 and TRBJ2-7; D remains unclear. The last part of the DNA fits TRBJ2-5 better; the J call may be wrong. Germline V lookup: CDR1 SGHRS, CDR2 YFSETQ. This CDR3 spans 18 amino acids. The CDR3 DNA reads TGCGCCAGCAGCCCCTCTGACAACGGTACAAAAGATCAAGAGACCCAGTACTTC. Protein product: CASSPSDNGTKDQETQYF.

The chain recombines TRBV12-3 or TRBV12-4 with TRBJ2-3, with D possibly being TRBD2 (5 bases). V was clipped by 6 bases and J by 15 bases, with 22 bases between them. The CDR3 spans 13 residues. The DNA of the CDR3 is TGTGCCAGCAGCCCCGGGAAAGCAGATACGGAATATTTT. This encodes CASSPGKADTEYF.

This clonotype was seen only a few times. This chain connects TRBV6-1 to TRBJ2-1, with D perhaps TRBD2 (6 bases). The CDR3 spans 14 residues. Trimming removed 2 bases from V and 10 bases from J, with 15 bases in between. Germline values: CDR1 MNHNS, CDR2 SASEGT. The CDR3 region is CASSENFGGDEQFF. The CDR3, as DNA: TGTGCCAGCAGTGAAAATTTCGGCGGGGACGAGCAGTTCTTC.

This clonotype was seen a handful of times. The chain has TRBV4-2 and TRBJ2-1; the D call may be TRBD1 or TRBD2 (5 bases each). Per the germline V gene, CDR1 is LGHNA and CDR2 is YNFKEQ. The CDR3 totals 14 residues. Trimming took 5 bases from V and 4 from J, leaving 12 bases between them. The CDR3 is CASSFGTRYNEQFF. The CDR3 DNA is TGTGCCAGCAGCTTTGGGACCAGATACAATGAGCAGTTCTTC.